This TCR beta chain was captured in a study of T cell repertoires in cytomegalovirus infection. About the research overall: Well-studied HLA-B-restricted epitopes and recently identified HLA-C-restricted epitopes of CMV were both used in the study. CMV infection and matching HLA type were both indicated by public TCR beta signatures. Points from the study as a whole: Using cumulative public TCR beta family frequency, the authors identified those who carried CMV together with the relevant HLA. CMV-specific TCR beta clonotypes restricted by HLA-C dominated the ex vivo response.

This clonotype has just a few counts. Antigen unknown. TCRdb reprocessed the reads via MiXCR and lists one record per CDR3 protein. In the table there are some 500,000 distinct CDR3 sequences, around two fifths of which are singletons. CDR1 is SNHLY and CDR2 is FYNNEI in the germline V gene. J lost 9 bases, V lost 2 bases, and 10 bases had no gene match. The CDR3 is 15 amino acids. This receptor was identified in a human donor in good health (CMV status not recorded). Some clones in this sample may be carry-over from other donors' samples. Sequenced here: cultured PBMCs, sampled from culture after CMV antigen stimulation. The gene calls are TRBV2 and TRBJ2-4; 7 nucleotides align to TRBD1. The CDR3, as DNA: TGTGCCAGCAGTGAATTCCAGACAGGGTCCAGCATTCAGTACTTC. Its protein product is CASSEFQTGSSIQYF.